This TCR beta chain appears in the sequencing data of a study of T cells in localized non-small cell lung cancer. Study-level findings and limits: Adjacent lung held a median roughly 56 of the top 100 tumor clones.

Concerning this clone: Its specificity is unknown.

The authors took atypia-free adjacent lung at least 2 cm from the tumor margin. Germline assignment: CDR1 LNHNV and CDR2 YYDKDF (reference sequence). This CDR3 is 19 amino acids long. Unmatched junction bases numbered 7, after V lost 0 bases and J lost 0 bases. Clones were sequenced by immunoSEQ multiplex PCR, and TCRdb holds only the in-frame ones, with some missing. The sample has roughly 1,200 clones, 24% seen once. The chain links TRBV15 to TRBJ1-6; TRBD1 matches at 8 bases. Sequencing was performed on normal lung tissue next to the tumor, taken before any cancer treatment. This clonotype originated in a man aged 35 to 70 with stage III squamous cell lung carcinoma. The CDR3 is CATSREPRGPSSYNSPLHF. CDR3 bases: TGTGCCACCAGCAGAGAACCCAGGGGGCCGAGCTCCTATAATTCACCCCTCCACTTT.